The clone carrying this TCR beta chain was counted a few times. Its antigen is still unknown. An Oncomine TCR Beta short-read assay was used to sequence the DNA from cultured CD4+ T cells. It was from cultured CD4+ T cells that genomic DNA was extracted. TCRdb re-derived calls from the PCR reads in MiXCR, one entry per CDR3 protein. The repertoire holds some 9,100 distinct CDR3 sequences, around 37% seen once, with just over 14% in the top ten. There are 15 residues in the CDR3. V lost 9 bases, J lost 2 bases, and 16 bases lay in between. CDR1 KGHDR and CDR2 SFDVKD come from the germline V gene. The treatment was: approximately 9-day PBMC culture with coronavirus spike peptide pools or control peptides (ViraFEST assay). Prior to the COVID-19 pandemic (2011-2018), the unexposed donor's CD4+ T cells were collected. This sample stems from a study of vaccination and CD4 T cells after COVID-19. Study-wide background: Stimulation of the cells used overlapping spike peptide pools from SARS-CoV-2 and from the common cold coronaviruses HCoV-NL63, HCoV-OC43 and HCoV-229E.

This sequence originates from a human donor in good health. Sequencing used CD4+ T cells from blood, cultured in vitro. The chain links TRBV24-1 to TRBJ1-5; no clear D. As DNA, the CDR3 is TGTGCCACCTCCCAAGGGTCCTCTGGCAATCAGCCCCAGCATTTT. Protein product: CATSQGSSGNQPQHF.